This T cell receptor (beta chain) comes out of a study of a mutant IDH1 vaccine in newly diagnosed glioma. Only in-frame clones appear in the TCRdb table, and some are missing; sequencing was by immunoSEQ multiplex PCR. Among approximately 60,000 clones, roughly four fifths were seen once, and the ten largest hold 3% to 4%. Time point in this sample: week 47, end of study. In the vaccine, a single dose held 300 ug of the mutant IDH1 20-mer peptide, along with topical imiquimod. Donor tumors were new WHO grade 3 or 4 IDH1-mutant, ATRX-lost astrocytomas. Looked up from germline, CDR1 is SGHRS and CDR2 is YFSETQ. The CDR3 runs to 16 residues. Trimming left V 5 bases short and J 0 bases short, with 16 bases between. Points on this clone: Its antigen remains unknown.

The V and J genes are TRBV5-1 and TRBJ2-3; D remains ambiguous. The material sequenced was PBMCs, taken from a glioma patient whose treatment included an IDH1 peptide vaccine. The TCR sequence derives from a woman between 45 and 65 years old with glioma. The chain's CDR3 is CASRNRAEASTDTQYF. In DNA, the CDR3 is TGCGCCAGCAGGAATCGAGCCGAGGCTAGCACAGATACGCAGTATTTT.